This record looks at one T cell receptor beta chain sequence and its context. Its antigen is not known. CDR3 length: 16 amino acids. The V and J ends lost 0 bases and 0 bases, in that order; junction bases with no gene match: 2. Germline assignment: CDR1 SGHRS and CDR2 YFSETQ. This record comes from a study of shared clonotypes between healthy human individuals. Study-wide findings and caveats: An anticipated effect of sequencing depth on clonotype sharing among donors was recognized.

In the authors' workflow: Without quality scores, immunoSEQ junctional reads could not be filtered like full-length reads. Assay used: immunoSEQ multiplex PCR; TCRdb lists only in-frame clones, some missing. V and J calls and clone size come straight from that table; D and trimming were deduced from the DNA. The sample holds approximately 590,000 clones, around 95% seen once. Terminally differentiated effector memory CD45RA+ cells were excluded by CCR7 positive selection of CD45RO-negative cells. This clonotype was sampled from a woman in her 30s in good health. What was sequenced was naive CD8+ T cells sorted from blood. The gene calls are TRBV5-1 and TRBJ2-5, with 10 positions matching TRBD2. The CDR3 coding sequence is TGCGCCAGCAGCTTGGCCGGACTAGCGGACCAAGAGACCCAGTACTTC. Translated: CASSLAGLADQETQYF.